The present TCR beta chain was sequenced within a study of cytomegalovirus exposure and HLA in healthy donors. Whole-study results and caveats: Rare TCR sequences predominated, though certain public TCRs were found in many donors. Of the V segments, some could not be distinguished, including TRBV6-2 and TRBV6-3, and were excluded. Most subjects had HLA-A and HLA-B alleles reportedly predicted accurately by TCR beta sequences.

Healthy donors of bone marrow made up the group. Concerning this clone itself: Its specificity is not known.

PCR amplification relied on 60 Vbeta primers (plus 13 Jbeta primers). The data were produced by immunoSEQ multiplex PCR, yet TCRdb's version contains in-frame clones alone and is incomplete. Of 170,000 or so clones in the sample, just over 75% were seen once. There are 16 residues in the CDR3. Trimming took 3 bases from V and 2 from J; bases not matched to a gene: 5. Germline CDR1 is LNHNV and CDR2 is YYDKDF (reference sequence). V usage is TRBV15 and J usage is TRBJ1-5; 9 bases line up with TRBD1. This clonotype originated in a woman aged 25 to 39 in good health and CMV-seropositive. Sequencing used PBMCs. CDR3 sequence reads: CATSRDRGIGNQPQHF. The CDR3 DNA follows: TGTGCCACCAGCAGGGACAGGGGAATAGGCAATCAGCCCCAGCATTTT.